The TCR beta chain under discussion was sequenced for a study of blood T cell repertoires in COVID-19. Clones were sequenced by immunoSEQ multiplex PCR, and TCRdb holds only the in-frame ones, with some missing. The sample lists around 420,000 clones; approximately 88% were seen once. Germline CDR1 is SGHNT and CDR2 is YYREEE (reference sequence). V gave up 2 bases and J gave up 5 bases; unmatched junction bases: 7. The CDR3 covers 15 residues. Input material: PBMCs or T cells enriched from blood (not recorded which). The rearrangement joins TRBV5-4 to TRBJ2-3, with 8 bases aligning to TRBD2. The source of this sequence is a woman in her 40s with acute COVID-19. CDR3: CASSFPGGIGDTQYF. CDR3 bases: TGTGCCAGCAGCTTCCCGGGAGGGATTGGAGATACGCAGTATTTT.